The 23 T cell receptor beta chains given below trace back to one sample, sequenced in a study of identical twins. TCRdb processed the 5' RACE reads anew with MiXCR; each CDR3 protein has one entry. The sample records 400,000 to 550,000 distinct CDR3 sequences, 20% to 25% being singletons. This same sample was also taken into another study, of T cells expressing NK-cell markers.

Sequenced input: CD4+ T cells sorted from blood. The receptors derive from a woman younger than 35 in good health.

The chain recombines TRBV6-5 with TRBJ1-6, with a weak D call TRBD1 (6 bases). The V gene lost 4 bases and the J gene lost 6 bases, with 10 bases spanning the gap. CDR3 length: 14 amino acids. CDR1 is MNHEY and CDR2 is SVGAGI in the germline V gene. The CDR3 loop reads CASSSNRANSPLHF. As DNA, the CDR3 is TGTGCCAGCAGTTCTAACAGGGCTAATTCACCCCTCCACTTT.

The rearrangement uses TRBV15 and TRBJ2-2, with D maybe TRBD1 (6 bases). V was trimmed by 4 bases and J by 2 bases, leaving 11 bases between them. Germline loops: CDR1 LNHNV, CDR2 YYDKDF (reference sequence). The CDR3 totals 15 residues. CDR3 in DNA: TGTGCCACCAGCAAAGGACAGAAAAACACCGGGGAGCTGTTTTTT. Translated, it gives CATSKGQKNTGELFF.

The genes are TRBV3-1 and TRBJ2-1; 7 nucleotides align to TRBD2. Trimming at V came to 2 bases and at J to 6 bases, leaving 13 bases not matched to a gene. The V gene's germline CDR1 is LGHDT and CDR2 YNNKEL (reference sequence). The CDR3 has 17 residues. The CDR3 region has the DNA TGTGCCAGCAGCCAACTCCTAACGGGACTACGGGGCAATGAGCAGTTCTTC. Protein sequence: CASSQLLTGLRGNEQFF.

This clonotype was seen repeatedly, ten times or more. The rearrangement links TRBV5-1 to TRBJ2-1; 7 bases are shared with TRBD1. The CDR3 has 14 amino acids. Germline values: CDR1 SGHRS, CDR2 YFSETQ. V lost 2 bases to trimming and J lost 4 bases; unmatched junction nucleotides: 3. In nucleotides, the CDR3 is TGCGCCAGCAGCTTAGGGGACAGATACAATGAGCAGTTCTTC. Its translation: CASSLGDRYNEQFF.

This sequence joins TRBV5-1 and TRBJ1-1, with D perhaps matching TRBD1 (6 bases). Between the trimmed V and J ends, which lost 5 bases and 5 bases, there was a span of 19 bases. Germline CDR1 reads SGHRS; CDR2 reads YFSETQ. The CDR3 spans 15 residues. The CDR3 loop is CASRPGAFFSTEAFF. CDR3 DNA: TGCGCCAGCAGGCCGGGGGCGTTTTTCTCGACTGAAGCTTTCTTT.

This clonotype has more than one count but fewer than ten. This rearrangement joins TRBV12-5 to TRBJ2-5; a weak D match, TRBD1 (6 bases). Germline CDR1 reads LGHNT; CDR2 reads FRNRAP. V gave up 7 bases and J gave up 2 bases, with 11 bases separating them. This CDR3 has 13 residues. The CDR3, as DNA: TGTGCTAGTGCCCAGGGGAATCAAGAGACCCAGTACTTC. It translates to CASAQGNQETQYF.

This clonotype was seen a handful of times. The rearrangement links TRBV10-3 to TRBJ2-7; a possible D gene is TRBD1 (7 bases). Per germline, CDR1 ENHRY and CDR2 SYGVKD. V was trimmed by 5 bases and J by 3 bases, leaving 29 bases between them. CDR3 size: 19 residues. The CDR3 region has the DNA TGTGCCATCAGTCACCCCAGGGGGGACTCCCTCAGGGGGATCTACGAGCAGTACTTC. It encodes CAISHPRGDSLRGIYEQYF.

The rearrangement uses TRBV3-1 and TRBJ2-3; the D is unclear. The CDR3 is 15 residues long. CDR1 and CDR2 (germline): LGHDT, YNNKEL (reference sequence). Deletions cut 1 base from V and 4 bases from J, with 12 bases between. CDR3 coding DNA: TGTGCCAGCAGCCAAGTCAGAGTAGCAGCAGATACGCAGTATTTT. Translated, it gives CASSQVRVAADTQYF.

This clonotype has a handful of counts. The chain has TRBV5-5 and TRBJ1-4; the D is unclear. Trimming cost V 2 bases and J 11 bases, with 10 bases left between them. The CDR3 spans 12 residues. CDR1 is SGHKS and CDR2 is YYEKEE in the germline V gene (reference sequence). CDR3 residues: CASSFYMTKLFF. The CDR3 DNA sequence: TGTGCCAGCAGCTTTTACATGACGAAACTGTTTTTT.

DNA of the CDR3: TGTGCCAGCAGCGTAGGGCAGGGAAAAAATACGCAGTATTTT. It specifies CASSVGQGKNTQYF. The chain carries TRBV9 and TRBJ2-3; D is perhaps TRBD1 (5 bases). V was trimmed by 0 bases and J by 7 bases, leaving 12 bases between them. CDR1 and CDR2 from the germline V gene are SGDLS and YYNGEE. The CDR3 totals 14 residues. Full variable domain (outside the CDR3, taken from reference TRBV9 and TRBJ2-3): DSGVTQTPKHLITATGQRVTLRCSPRSGDLSVYWYQQSLDQGLQFLIQYYNGEERAKGNILERFSAQQFPDLHSELNLSSLELGDSALYFCASSVGQGKNTQYFGPGTRLTVL.

This clonotype has only a few counts. Written as DNA, the CDR3 is TGTGCCAGCAGCTTGAGGGGCCGGGAGGCAGAGCAGTACTTC. It is translated as CASSLRGREAEQYF. The rearrangement uses TRBV7-9 and TRBJ2-7, with TRBD2 identical over 7 bases. This CDR3 is built from 14 residues. V lost 3 bases, J lost 7 bases, and 9 bases stayed unmatched. Germline CDR1 and CDR2: SEHNR and FQNEAQ (reference sequence).

This clonotype has just a few counts. The chain joins TRBV20-1 to TRBJ2-7; TRBD2 agrees at 12 bases. V was pared by 5 bases and J by 4 bases, with 9 bases of the junction left unmatched. This CDR3 is 15 amino acids long. Germline CDR1 is DFQATT and CDR2 is SNEGSKA (reference sequence). CDR3 protein: CSAGSRLAGVYEQYF. As DNA, the CDR3 is TGCAGTGCTGGATCGAGACTAGCGGGGGTATACGAGCAGTACTTC.

The gene calls are TRBV7-9 and TRBJ2-7, with TRBD1 matching over 10 bases. The ends lost 6 bases at V and 3 bases at J; junction bases unmatched: 5. Germline V lookup: CDR1 SEHNR, CDR2 FQNEAQ (reference sequence). The CDR3 is made up of 14 amino acids. CDR3 residues: CASRSGTGVYEQYF. CDR3 bases: TGTGCCAGCAGATCCGGGACAGGGGTCTACGAGCAGTACTTC.

This clonotype is a singleton in its sample. CDR3 in DNA: TGTGCCAGCAGACTAGCGGGGGGGCGGTATACAGATGAGCAGTTCTTC. This codes for CASRLAGGRYTDEQFF. J is TRBJ2-1 and V is TRBV11-2, with TRBD2 identical over 13 bases. The J segment lost 8 bases and the V segment lost 6 bases, leaving 10 bases of the junction unmatched. In germline, CDR1 is SGHAT, CDR2 FQNNGV. The CDR3 totals 16 residues.

This clonotype was counted a few times. A junction end diverges from the germline sequence, so it may reflect a read error. The chain carries TRBV12-3 or TRBV12-4 and TRBJ2-5; the match to TRBD2 covers 10 bases. The CDR3 has 12 residues. The CDR3 DNA follows: TGTGCCAGCAGTCGCCCCACTAGCGGGACTACCTTC. Encoded protein: CASSRPTSGTTF.

In this sample, this clonotype turned up a few times. The chain links TRBV5-5 to TRBJ2-2, with D possibly being TRBD1 (5 bases). The germline CDR1 and CDR2 sequences are SGHKS and YYEKEE (reference sequence). V dropped 4 bases and J dropped 4 bases, with 14 bases sitting between them. The CDR3 has 15 amino acids. Written as DNA, the CDR3 is TGTGCCAGCAGCACCTTTTGGGGCGGCACCGGGGAGCTGTTTTTT. This translates into CASSTFWGGTGELFF.

The chain is built from TRBV5-1 and TRBJ2-1, with 13 bases matching TRBD2. The V gene end was trimmed by 7 bases and the J gene end by 6 bases; junction bases not matched to a gene: 4. The CDR3 is made up of 14 amino acids. Per the germline V gene, CDR1 is SGHRS and CDR2 is YFSETQ. The CDR3 is CASLTSGGANEQFF. CDR3 sequence (DNA): TGCGCCAGCCTAACTAGCGGGGGGGCCAATGAGCAGTTCTTC.

A few counts support this clonotype. This rearrangement joins TRBV7-9 to TRBJ2-3, with a possible D match to TRBD2 (5 bases). The CDR3 has 15 residues. Germline V gives CDR1 SEHNR, CDR2 FQNEAQ (reference sequence). Trimming removed 3 bases at V and 3 bases at J, with 13 bases between. CDR3: CASSFSSGRTDTQYF. The CDR3 DNA is TGTGCCAGCAGCTTTTCGAGCGGAAGGACAGATACGCAGTATTTT.

V usage is TRBV5-1 and J usage is TRBJ2-3; D remains ambiguous. Looked up from germline, CDR1 is SGHRS and CDR2 is YFSETQ. Trimming shortened V by 4 bases and J by 0 bases, and 12 bases separated the two germline ends. This CDR3 has 15 amino acids. CDR3 coding DNA: TGCGCCAGCAGCGAAAGGACGTCTAGCACAGATACGCAGTATTTT. Amino acid sequence: CASSERTSSTDTQYF.

This clonotype was seen just once. As DNA, the CDR3 is TGTGCCAGCAGCAAACAGCATAGGACCAGCACAGATACGCAGTATTTT. Encoded protein: CASSKQHRTSTDTQYF. The gene calls are TRBV7-8 and TRBJ2-3; D ambiguous. With 5 bases removed from V and 0 bases from J, the gap between germline ends came to 15 bases. The CDR3 totals 16 residues. Germline V gene data show CDR1 as SGHVS and CDR2 as FQNEAQ.

V usage is TRBV9 and J usage is TRBJ2-5; TRBD1 matches at 7 bases. V shed 0 bases and J 9 bases; nucleotides not matched to a gene: 5. The CDR3 has 13 residues. Germline CDR1 reads SGDLS; CDR2 reads YYNGEE. CDR3 loop: CASSVDHRGPQYF. CDR3 in DNA: TGTGCCAGCAGCGTAGACCACAGGGGACCCCAGTACTTC.

The chain couples TRBV19 to TRBJ2-3; 7 nucleotides align to TRBD2. The trim removed 10 bases at V and 2 bases at J, leaving 6 bases unmatched. The germline CDR1 and CDR2 sequences are LNHDA and SQIVND (reference sequence). CDR3 length equals 13 residues. The CDR3 DNA follows: TGTGCCACCAGCGGGGAATTCACAGATACGCAGTATTTT. Its protein is CATSGEFTDTQYF.

This clonotype showed up just a few times. The chain carries TRBV20-1 and TRBJ2-5; the D gene is possibly TRBD2 (6 bases). There are 13 residues in the CDR3. Per germline, CDR1 DFQATT and CDR2 SNEGSKA (reference sequence). The V end lost 3 bases, the J end lost 5 bases, and 13 bases lay between the germline ends. CDR3 protein: CSARGGTGETQYF. DNA of the CDR3: TGCAGTGCTAGGGGAGGTACTGGGGAGACCCAGTACTTC.